The clone carrying this T cell receptor (beta chain) showed up many times. The antigen is unknown. The data belong to a study of T cells in Graves' hyperthyroidism and ophthalmopathy. Study in general: Blood from the periphery was taken at initial diagnosis, before any treatment.

General observations from the study: By a 13 V-J model, ophthalmopathy was set apart from stable hyperthyroidism.

The hyperthyroidism was newly diagnosed and had lasted under 2 months; the patients were aged 18 to 65. PBMCs were derived from around 10 ml fresh peripheral blood. This CDR3 comprises 14 residues. Trimming at V came to 7 bases and at J to 2 bases, leaving 5 bases not matched to a gene. The germline V gene encodes CDR1 LNHDA and CDR2 SQIVND (reference sequence). The source material, RNA transcripts, was used to amplify TCR beta CDR3 regions. HTBI primers were employed in a first-round RT-PCR of the TCR CDR3. In TCRdb, the multiplex PCR reads were re-called with MiXCR into one record per CDR3 protein. The sample lists almost 600,000 distinct CDR3 sequences, around 13% occurring once.

The receptor comes from a woman in her thirties with Graves' hyperthyroidism that later progressed to Graves' ophthalmopathy. The rearrangement uses TRBV19 and TRBJ2-1, with TRBD1 matching over 7 bases. The sample taken for sequencing was blood. The CDR3 DNA follows: TGTGCCAGTAAAGAACAGGGGACCTACAATGAGCAGTTCTTC. Its protein is CASKEQGTYNEQFF.